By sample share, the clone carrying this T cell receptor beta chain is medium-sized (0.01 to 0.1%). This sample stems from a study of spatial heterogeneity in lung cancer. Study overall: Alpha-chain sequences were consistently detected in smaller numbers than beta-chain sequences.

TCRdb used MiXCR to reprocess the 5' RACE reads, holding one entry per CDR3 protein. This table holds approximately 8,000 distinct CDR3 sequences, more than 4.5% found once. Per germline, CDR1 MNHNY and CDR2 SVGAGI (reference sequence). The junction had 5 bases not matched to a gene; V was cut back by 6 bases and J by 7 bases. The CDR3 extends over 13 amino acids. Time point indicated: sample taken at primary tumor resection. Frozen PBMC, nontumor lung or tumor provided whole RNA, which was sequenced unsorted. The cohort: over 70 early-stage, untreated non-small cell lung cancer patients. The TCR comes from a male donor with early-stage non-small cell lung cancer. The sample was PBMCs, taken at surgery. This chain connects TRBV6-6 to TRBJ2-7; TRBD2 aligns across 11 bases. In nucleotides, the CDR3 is TGTGCCAGCAGACTAGCGGGGGTTGGGGAGCAGTACTTC. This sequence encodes CASRLAGVGEQYF.